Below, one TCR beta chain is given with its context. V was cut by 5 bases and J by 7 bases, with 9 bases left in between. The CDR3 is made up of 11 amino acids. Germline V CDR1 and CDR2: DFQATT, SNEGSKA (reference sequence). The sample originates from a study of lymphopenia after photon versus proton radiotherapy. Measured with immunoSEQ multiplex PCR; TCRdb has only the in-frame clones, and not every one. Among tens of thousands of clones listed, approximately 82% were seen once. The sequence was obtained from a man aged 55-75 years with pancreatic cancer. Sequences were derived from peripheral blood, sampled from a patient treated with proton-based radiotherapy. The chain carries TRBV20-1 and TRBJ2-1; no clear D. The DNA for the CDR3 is TGCAGTGCTCTCGACCAGAATGAGCAGTTCTTC. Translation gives CSALDQNEQFF.